Listed below are T cell receptor beta chains from one sample, sequenced in a study of blood T cell repertoires in COVID-19. Profiled with immunoSEQ multiplex PCR; TCRdb holds only in-frame clones, not every one. The sample contains roughly 220,000 clones, around 87% of which appear only once. Sequencing used peripheral blood. All receptors come from a woman aged 45-65 years with COVID-19, enrolled during active disease. Both conserved end residues are part of each CDR3. The D gene is left open where the match is weak. The size field is filled for only some rows; it gives once, few, many or a size class.

j_gene: TRBJ2-2
d_gene: TRBD2
v_gene: TRBV11-3
abundance: NA
CDR3nt: TGTGCCAGCAGCTTAAATCTGGGACTAGCGGAGACCGGGGAGCTGTTTTTT
CDR3aa: CASSLNLGLAETGELFF

j_gene: TRBJ2-7
d_gene: NA
v_gene: TRBV27
abundance: once
CDR3nt: TGTGCCAGCAGCGCCGGGGGCTCCTACGAGCAGTACTTC
CDR3aa: CASSAGGSYEQYF

j_gene: TRBJ1-6
d_gene: NA
v_gene: TRBV7-7
abundance: NA
CDR3nt: TGTGCCAGCAGCTCTAATACCAGGGAAGATAATTCACCCCTCCACTTT
CDR3aa: CASSSNTREDNSPLHF

j_gene: TRBJ2-1
d_gene: TRBD1
v_gene: TRBV19
abundance: NA
CDR3nt: TGTGCCAGTAACCGGGACAGGGGAGGAAATGAGCAGTTCTTC
CDR3aa: CASNRDRGGNEQFF

j_gene: TRBJ2-6
d_gene: TRBD1
v_gene: TRBV10-3
abundance: once
CDR3nt: TGTGCCATCAGTGAGTTCGAGACAGGGACTGGGGCCAACGTCCTGACTTTC
CDR3aa: CAISEFETGTGANVLTF

j_gene: TRBJ1-3
d_gene: TRBD1
v_gene: TRBV30
abundance: NA
CDR3nt: TGTGCCTTTATGACAGGGGGCTTTGGAAACACCATATATTTT
CDR3aa: CAFMTGGFGNTIYF

j_gene: TRBJ2-2
d_gene: NA
v_gene: TRBV11-3
abundance: NA
CDR3nt: TGTGCCAGCAGCTTTCAGACGGCGGCCGGGGAGCTGTTTTTT
CDR3aa: CASSFQTAAGELFF

j_gene: TRBJ2-1
d_gene: TRBD2
v_gene: TRBV5-8
abundance: NA
CDR3nt: TGTGCCAGCAGCTTGGGAAGAGGCCCGGGACTAGCGGTGTTCTTC
CDR3aa: CASSLGRGPGLAVFF

j_gene: TRBJ2-1
d_gene: TRBD2
v_gene: TRBV5-1
abundance: NA
CDR3nt: TGCGCCAGCAGCCCGGACATCGACGGGGGGAACGATGAGCAGTTCTTC
CDR3aa: CASSPDIDGGNDEQFF

j_gene: TRBJ1-5
d_gene: TRBD1
v_gene: TRBV11-2
abundance: few
CDR3nt: TGTGCCAGCAGCTTAGGGACAGGTGTTCAGCCCCAGCATTTT
CDR3aa: CASSLGTGVQPQHF

j_gene: TRBJ2-7
d_gene: TRBD2
v_gene: TRBV11-2
abundance: NA
CDR3nt: TGTGCCAGCAGCCTGGGGACTAGCTTTGCCTACGAGCAGTACTTC
CDR3aa: CASSLGTSFAYEQYF

j_gene: TRBJ2-5
d_gene: NA
v_gene: TRBV2
abundance: NA
CDR3nt: TGTGCCAGCAGTGGGGGGGTCCAAGAGACCCAGTACTTC
CDR3aa: CASSGGVQETQYF

j_gene: TRBJ1-5
d_gene: NA
v_gene: TRBV19
abundance: NA
CDR3nt: TGTGCCAGTAGTATGTACAGCTATCAGCCCCAGCATTTT
CDR3aa: CASSMYSYQPQHF

j_gene: TRBJ1-5
d_gene: NA
v_gene: TRBV28
abundance: NA
CDR3nt: TGTGCCAGCAGTCCGACCACAGGTCCCTTAACGCCCCAGCATTTT
CDR3aa: CASSPTTGPLTPQHF

j_gene: TRBJ2-2
d_gene: TRBD1
v_gene: TRBV29-1
abundance: NA
CDR3nt: TGCAGCGCAGGGCAGGGGGCGTGGACCGGGGAGCTGTTTTTT
CDR3aa: CSAGQGAWTGELFF

j_gene: TRBJ1-2
d_gene: NA
v_gene: TRBV18
abundance: NA
CDR3nt: TGTGCCAGCTCACCACGGACTACAGAGGGCTACACCTTC
CDR3aa: CASSPRTTEGYTF

j_gene: TRBJ1-2
d_gene: NA
v_gene: TRBV19
abundance: NA
CDR3nt: TGTGCCAGTAGTATCCCGGGGGTAGCTAACTATGGCTACACCTTC
CDR3aa: CASSIPGVANYGYTF

j_gene: TRBJ2-1
d_gene: TRBD2
v_gene: TRBV5-1
abundance: NA
CDR3nt: TGCGCCAGCAGCTCATTAGCGGGGGGGCCGGGCTCCTACAATGAGCAGTTCTTC
CDR3aa: CASSSLAGGPGSYNEQFF

j_gene: TRBJ1-5
d_gene: NA
v_gene: TRBV6-5
abundance: NA
CDR3nt: TGTGCCAGCAATAAGGGGGGGTTCAATCAGCCCCAGCATTTT
CDR3aa: CASNKGGFNQPQHF

j_gene: TRBJ2-5
d_gene: NA
v_gene: TRBV12-5
abundance: once
CDR3nt: TGTGCTAGTGGTTTGGTAACAGAGTACCAAGAGACCCAGTACTTC
CDR3aa: CASGLVTEYQETQYF

j_gene: TRBJ1-4
d_gene: NA
v_gene: TRBV6-6
abundance: NA
CDR3nt: TGTGCCAGCACCTCCTCGGAAAAACTGTTTTTT
CDR3aa: CASTSSEKLFF

j_gene: TRBJ2-3
d_gene: TRBD1
v_gene: TRBV10-3
abundance: NA
CDR3nt: TGTGCCATCAGTGAGGGGGACAGGAACACAGATACGCAGTATTTT
CDR3aa: CAISEGDRNTDTQYF

j_gene: TRBJ2-6
d_gene: NA
v_gene: TRBV6-1
abundance: NA
CDR3nt: TGTGCCAGCAGTGGGCTACAGGGCTCTGGGGCCAACGTCCTGACTTTC
CDR3aa: CASSGLQGSGANVLTF

j_gene: TRBJ2-3
d_gene: TRBD2
v_gene: TRBV11-3
abundance: NA
CDR3nt: TGTGCCAGCAGCTTAACCCTACTAGCGGGGGGCACAGATACGCAGTATTTT
CDR3aa: CASSLTLLAGGTDTQYF

j_gene: TRBJ2-3
d_gene: TRBD2
v_gene: TRBV7-7
abundance: few
CDR3nt: TGTGCCAGCAGCTCCCTTGCTAGCGGGGGGGCAGATACGCAGTATTTT
CDR3aa: CASSSLASGGADTQYF

j_gene: TRBJ2-6
d_gene: TRBD1
v_gene: TRBV10-2
abundance: NA
CDR3nt: TGCGCCAGCAGTGGGGCAGGGGGTAAGAATGGGGCCAACGTCCTGACTTTC
CDR3aa: CASSGAGGKNGANVLTF

j_gene: TRBJ2-2
d_gene: TRBD1
v_gene: TRBV27
abundance: NA
CDR3nt: TGTGCCAGCAGTCCCTCGCGGACAGGGGTTTTGGCCGGGGAGCTGTTTTTT
CDR3aa: CASSPSRTGVLAGELFF

j_gene: TRBJ1-2
d_gene: NA
v_gene: TRBV5-1
abundance: NA
CDR3nt: TGCGCCAGCAGCTTGGACAGATCCTATGGCTACACCTTC
CDR3aa: CASSLDRSYGYTF

j_gene: TRBJ2-7
d_gene: NA
v_gene: TRBV5-1
abundance: NA
CDR3nt: TGCGCCAGCAGCACGGAGGGTTACGAGCAGTACTTC
CDR3aa: CASSTEGYEQYF

j_gene: TRBJ2-7
d_gene: TRBD1
v_gene: TRBV11-3
abundance: NA
CDR3nt: TGTGCCAGCAGCTTAGTGGACAGGGGCGAGCAGTACTTC
CDR3aa: CASSLVDRGEQYF

j_gene: TRBJ1-5
d_gene: NA
v_gene: TRBV23-1
abundance: NA
CDR3nt: TGCGCCAGCAGTCAATACGGGGGAAACCGTCAGCCCCAGCATTTT
CDR3aa: CASSQYGGNRQPQHF

j_gene: TRBJ2-3
d_gene: NA
v_gene: TRBV5-6
abundance: NA
CDR3nt: TGTGCCAGCAGCTTGGGGGGCGTGGGCTATGATACGCAGTATTTT
CDR3aa: CASSLGGVGYDTQYF

j_gene: TRBJ2-7
d_gene: NA
v_gene: TRBV21-1
abundance: once
CDR3nt: TGTGCCAGCAGCGCACCCTACCTTGAGGTGCCCTCCTACGAGCAGTACTTC
CDR3aa: CASSAPYLEVPSYEQYF

j_gene: TRBJ1-1
d_gene: NA
v_gene: TRBV19
abundance: NA
CDR3nt: TGTGCCAGTAGTATAGGGCAGGGATGGACTGAAGCTTTCTTT
CDR3aa: CASSIGQGWTEAFF

j_gene: TRBJ2-1
d_gene: NA
v_gene: TRBV6-2/TRBV6-3
abundance: NA
CDR3nt: TGTGCCAGCAGTTACGAGGGGGACAATGAGCAGTTCTTC
CDR3aa: CASSYEGDNEQFF

j_gene: TRBJ2-5
d_gene: NA
v_gene: TRBV6-5
abundance: once
CDR3nt: TGTGCCAGCAGTCGGACAGTCCAAGAGACCCAGTACTTC
CDR3aa: CASSRTVQETQYF

j_gene: TRBJ2-5
d_gene: TRBD2
v_gene: TRBV5-1
abundance: once
CDR3nt: TGCGCCAGCAGCTCAATGGGACTAGCGGGAGGCAGGACCCAGTACTTC
CDR3aa: CASSSMGLAGGRTQYF

j_gene: TRBJ1-1
d_gene: NA
v_gene: TRBV6-5
abundance: NA
CDR3nt: TGTGCCAGCGGAACCTCAGGTGGCACTGAAGCTTTCTTT
CDR3aa: CASGTSGGTEAFF

j_gene: TRBJ1-2
d_gene: TRBD1
v_gene: TRBV6-6
abundance: NA
CDR3nt: TGTGCCAGCAGTTCCGCCGGACAGGGGGCGACGGGCTACACCTTC
CDR3aa: CASSSAGQGATGYTF

j_gene: TRBJ1-3
d_gene: NA
v_gene: TRBV19
abundance: few
CDR3nt: TGTGCCAGTAGTATGTTCCAGGAAGGAAACACCATATATTTT
CDR3aa: CASSMFQEGNTIYF

j_gene: TRBJ1-1
d_gene: NA
v_gene: TRBV6-5
abundance: NA
CDR3nt: TGTGCCAGCAGTTCTTTCAGGGAAGCTTTCTTT
CDR3aa: CASSSFREAFF

j_gene: TRBJ2-2
d_gene: NA
v_gene: TRBV7-2
abundance: NA
CDR3nt: TGTGCCAGCAGACCCGACTCGAACACCGGGGAGCTGTTTTTT
CDR3aa: CASRPDSNTGELFF

j_gene: TRBJ1-2
d_gene: TRBD1
v_gene: TRBV12-5
abundance: NA
CDR3nt: TGTGCTAGTGGTTCCCCCGAAGGGACAGGAGCTCACTATGGCTACACCTTC
CDR3aa: CASGSPEGTGAHYGYTF

j_gene: TRBJ2-5
d_gene: TRBD1
v_gene: TRBV24-1
abundance: NA
CDR3nt: TGTGCCACCAGTGAGGACAGGGAAGAGACCCAGTACTTC
CDR3aa: CATSEDREETQYF

j_gene: TRBJ2-1
d_gene: TRBD1
v_gene: TRBV7-2
abundance: NA
CDR3nt: TGTGCCAGCAGCTATCGGGACAGGTCCTACAATGAGCAGTTCTTC
CDR3aa: CASSYRDRSYNEQFF

j_gene: TRBJ1-1
d_gene: NA
v_gene: TRBV5-1
abundance: NA
CDR3nt: TGCGCCAGCAGTACAGGGTATGACGTGGACACTGAAGCTTTCTTT
CDR3aa: CASSTGYDVDTEAFF

j_gene: TRBJ1-5
d_gene: TRBD1
v_gene: TRBV28
abundance: once
CDR3nt: TGTGCCAGCAGTTTCCCCTCGGGACAGGGGCGGAATCAGCCCCAGCATTTT
CDR3aa: CASSFPSGQGRNQPQHF

j_gene: TRBJ1-1
d_gene: NA
v_gene: TRBV18
abundance: NA
CDR3nt: TGTGCCAGCTCACTGCACCGGGACACTGAAGCTTTCTTT
CDR3aa: CASSLHRDTEAFF